One and the same sample provided the 8 T cell receptor beta chains below, sequenced in a study of spatial heterogeneity in lung cancer. TCRdb recomputed calls from the 5' RACE reads with MiXCR, one row per CDR3 protein. This table has about 95,000 distinct CDR3 sequences, roughly 10% appearing once. Time point of the sample: sample taken at primary tumor resection. Whole RNA came from tumor, nontumor lung or frozen PBMC and was sequenced without being sorted. The source was PBMCs, collected at surgery. The source of these receptors is a male donor with early-stage non-small cell lung cancer.

The CDR3 region has the DNA TGTGCCAGCAGCTTGGGGGGGGCTGGCGGACAGCCCCAGCATTTT. Translating gives CASSLGGAGGQPQHF. The J gene is TRBJ1-5, the V gene TRBV5-4; maybe TRBD1 (6 bases). CDR1 and CDR2 from the germline V gene are SGHNT and YYREEE (reference sequence). This CDR3 has 15 amino acids. Trimming took off 0 bases at V and 7 bases at J, with 14 bases between the two ends.

This clonotype was seen repeatedly, ten times or more. The CDR3: CASSGTAYEQYF. The CDR3 nucleotides are TGTGCCAGCAGCGGGACAGCCTACGAGCAGTACTTC. The rearrangement joins TRBV5-6 to TRBJ2-7; 7 bases are a match to TRBD1. This CDR3 spans 12 amino acids. V was pared by 4 bases and J by 2 bases, with 0 bases of the junction left unmatched. Looked up from germline, CDR1 is SGHDT and CDR2 is YYEEEE.

This chain uses TRBV5-1 with TRBJ2-7; D unresolved. The CDR3 length is 14 residues. The V end was cut by 1 base, the J end by 5 bases, with 13 bases between. CDR1 and CDR2 (germline): SGHRS, YFSETQ. The CDR3 protein is CASSLSVSLNEQYF. The CDR3 DNA sequence: TGCGCCAGCAGCTTGTCCGTCAGTCTGAACGAGCAGTACTTC.

This clonotype has a count of ten or more. This sequence joins TRBV3-1 and TRBJ1-5, with D hard to call. Germline lookup yields CDR1 LGHDT and CDR2 YNNKEL (reference sequence). Trimming stripped 3 bases from V and 5 bases from J, with 17 bases between. The CDR3 contains 16 residues. CDR3 bases: TGTGCCAGCAGCCAGGAAGGTCTAGGGAGGGATCAGCCCCAGCATTTT. It yields the protein CASSQEGLGRDQPQHF.

The genes are TRBV5-1 and TRBJ2-3; 7 bases align to TRBD2. The CDR3 runs to 16 residues. The trim removed 5 bases at V and 1 base at J, leaving 10 bases unmatched. Germline V gene sequence: CDR1 SGHRS, CDR2 YFSETQ. DNA of the CDR3: TGCGCCAGCAGTCGGGAGAGCGGGAAGGGCACAGATACGCAGTATTTT. This translates into CASSRESGKGTDTQYF.

The gene calls are TRBV4-1 and TRBJ2-3, with 9 bases matching TRBD1. Germline-derived CDR1 and CDR2 are MGHRA and YSYEKL. The CDR3 has 15 residues. Trimming at V came to 4 bases and at J to 7 bases, leaving 9 bases not matched to a gene. The CDR3 nucleotides read TGCGCCAGCAGCCCGGGACAGGGTGAGGGATATACGCAGTATTTT. Translated: CASSPGQGEGYTQYF.

This sequence joins TRBV5-1 and TRBJ2-2; maybe TRBD1 (6 bases). V lost 4 bases and J lost 5, with 18 bases in between. This CDR3 has 16 amino acids. CDR1 is SGHRS and CDR2 is YFSETQ in the germline V gene. CDR3 DNA sequence: TGCGCCAGCAGCCCTATAACAGTGGGGGCGACCGGGGAGCTGTTTTTT. Amino acids: CASSPITVGATGELFF.

This clonotype came up a few times. CDR3: CASSLGDSSYEQYF. CDR3 nucleotides: TGTGCCAGCAGCCTTGGTGACAGCTCCTACGAGCAGTACTTC. The chain carries TRBV4-2 and TRBJ2-7; tentatively, D is TRBD1 (5 bases). Looked up from germline, CDR1 is LGHNA and CDR2 is YNFKEQ. The CDR3 spans 14 residues. Trimming took 4 bases from V and 0 from J, leaving 10 bases between them.